The entry that follows covers one T cell receptor (beta chain) sequence. This sample was taken from a study of patients and donors after allogeneic stem cell transplantation. TCRdb reanalysed the RT-PCR reads using MiXCR and keeps one entry per CDR3 protein. There are about a million distinct CDR3 sequences in the sample; under 20% occur only once, and roughly 6% lies in the top ten. The CDR3 consists of 13 residues. CDR1 and CDR2 from the germline V gene are SGHRS and YFSETQ. Trimming pared 5 bases from V and 2 bases from J, leaving 11 bases between. The sample comprised blood, either unsorted or a sorted T cell fraction (not recorded which). The source is a human donor who was either an allogeneic HSCT recipient or a stem cell or donor lymphocyte infusion donor (not recorded which). It is not recorded whose cells these are; they may come from a transplant donor. J is TRBJ2-7 and V is TRBV5-1; D is possibly TRBD1 (5 bases). CDR3 in DNA: TGCGCCAGCAGGGGTGACAGTACCTACGAGCAGTACTTC. It encodes CASRGDSTYEQYF. Full variable domain (rest looked up from reference TRBV5-1 and TRBJ2-7): KAGVTQTPRYLIKTRGQQVTLSCSPISGHRSVSWYQQTPGQGLQFLFEYFSETQRNKGNFPGRFSGRQFSNSRSEMNVSTLELGDSALYLCASRGDSTYEQYFGPGTRLTVT.